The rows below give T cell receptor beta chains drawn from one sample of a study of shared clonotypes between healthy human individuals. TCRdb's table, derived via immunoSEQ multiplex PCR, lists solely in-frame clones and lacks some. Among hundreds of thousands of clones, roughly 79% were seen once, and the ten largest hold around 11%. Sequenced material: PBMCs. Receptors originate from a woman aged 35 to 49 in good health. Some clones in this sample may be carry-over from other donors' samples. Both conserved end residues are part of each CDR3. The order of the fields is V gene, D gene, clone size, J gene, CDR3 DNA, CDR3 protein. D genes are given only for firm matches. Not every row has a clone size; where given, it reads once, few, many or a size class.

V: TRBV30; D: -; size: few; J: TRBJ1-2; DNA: TGTGCCTGGAGTGTACGGGGGGGCTATGGCTACACCTTC; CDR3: CAWSVRGGYGYTF
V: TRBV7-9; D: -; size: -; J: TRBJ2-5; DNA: TGTGCCAGCCGGCCGGATAGCGCAGAGACCCAGTACTTC; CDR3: CASRPDSAETQYF
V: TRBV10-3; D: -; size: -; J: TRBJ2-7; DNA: TGTGCCATCAGTGGGGGGTTAGACGGCGACGAGCAGTACTTC; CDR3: CAISGGLDGDEQYF
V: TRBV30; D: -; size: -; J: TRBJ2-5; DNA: TGTGCCTGGAGTCGTTGGGGGGCTTGGGAGACCCAGTACTTC; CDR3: CAWSRWGAWETQYF
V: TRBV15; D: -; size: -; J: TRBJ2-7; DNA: TGTGCCACCAGCAGAGTCGGGAGTTACGAGCAGTACTTC; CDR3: CATSRVGSYEQYF
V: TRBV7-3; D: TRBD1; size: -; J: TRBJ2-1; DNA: TGTGCCAGCAGCCCGATAGGGGACAGGGTCTACAATGAGCAGTTCTTC; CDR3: CASSPIGDRVYNEQFF
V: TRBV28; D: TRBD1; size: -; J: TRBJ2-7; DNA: TGTGCCAGCAGTCCACAGGGGAACGAGCAGTACTTC; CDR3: CASSPQGNEQYF
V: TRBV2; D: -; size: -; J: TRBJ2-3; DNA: TGTGCCAGCAGTGTAGACACAGATACGCAGTATTTT; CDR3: CASSVDTDTQYF
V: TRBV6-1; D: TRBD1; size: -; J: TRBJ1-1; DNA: TGTGCCAGCAGTGATGGCGGTAACAGGGGAAACACTGAAGCTTTCTTT; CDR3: CASSDGGNRGNTEAFF
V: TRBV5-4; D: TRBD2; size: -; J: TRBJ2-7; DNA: TGTGCCAGCAGCCCCCGGACTAGCGATAACGAGCAGTACTTC; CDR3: CASSPRTSDNEQYF
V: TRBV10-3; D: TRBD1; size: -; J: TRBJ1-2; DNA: TGTGCCATCAGTGCTGGGGAGGGGGCGTGCCTATTC; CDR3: CAISAGEGACLF
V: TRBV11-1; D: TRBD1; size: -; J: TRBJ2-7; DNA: TGTGCCAGCAGCTTAGGGGACAGGGGCGAGCAGTACTTC; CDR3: CASSLGDRGEQYF
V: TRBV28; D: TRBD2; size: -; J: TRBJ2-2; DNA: TGTGCCAGCAGACGTAGCGGGAGGGCGGGTACCGGGGAGCTGTTTTTT; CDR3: CASRRSGRAGTGELFF
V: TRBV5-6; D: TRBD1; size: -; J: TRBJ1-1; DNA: TGTGCCAGCAGCCCCGGACAGGGACGGGGGTGGGAAGCTTTCTTT; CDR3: CASSPGQGRGWEAFF
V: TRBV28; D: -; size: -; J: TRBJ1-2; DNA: TGTGCCAGCAGCTTCGAGCCCCGGGCCTATGGCTACACCTTC; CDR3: CASSFEPRAYGYTF
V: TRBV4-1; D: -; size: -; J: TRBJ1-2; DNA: TGCGCCAGCAGCCAAGACCCCCGACGGCGGCAGGGCTATGGCTACACCTTC; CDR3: CASSQDPRRRQGYGYTF
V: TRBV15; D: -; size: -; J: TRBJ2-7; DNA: TGTGCCACCAGCAGAGAGGGGACCAGGGGCTCCTACGAGCAGTACTTC; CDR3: CATSREGTRGSYEQYF
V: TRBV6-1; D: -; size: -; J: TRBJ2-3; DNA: TGTGCCAGCAGCCGGACTGTCTTTGGCACAGATACGCAGTATTTT; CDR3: CASSRTVFGTDTQYF
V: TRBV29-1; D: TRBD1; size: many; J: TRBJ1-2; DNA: TGCAGCGTTGAAGATTATAGCAGGGGGCTCGGCTACACCTTC; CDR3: CSVEDYSRGLGYTF
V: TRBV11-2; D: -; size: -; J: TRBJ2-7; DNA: TGTGCCAGCAGGGGGACACTCTACGAGCAGTACTTC; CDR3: CASRGTLYEQYF
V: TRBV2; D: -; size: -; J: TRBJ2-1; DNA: TGTGCCAGCATCGCCCCGGGGGCAGGGAGCAATGAGCAGTTCTTC; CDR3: CASIAPGAGSNEQFF
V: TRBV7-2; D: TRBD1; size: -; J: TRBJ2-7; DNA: TGTGCCAGCAGCTGGAACAGGGGATCCTACGAGCAGTACTTC; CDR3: CASSWNRGSYEQYF
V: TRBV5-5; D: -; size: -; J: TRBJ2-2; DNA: TGTGCCAGCAGCTTGGAAGTGTGGGGTGGGGACACCGGGGAGCTGTTTTTT; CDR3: CASSLEVWGGDTGELFF
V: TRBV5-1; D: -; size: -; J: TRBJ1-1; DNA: TGCGCCAGTAGCTTGGCCTCGACAGCTGGCGCTTTCTTT; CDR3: CASSLASTAGAFF
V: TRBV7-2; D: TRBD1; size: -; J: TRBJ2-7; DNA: TGTGCCAGCAGCATTTCGGGACAGGGGGCCTACGAGCAGTACTTC; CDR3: CASSISGQGAYEQYF
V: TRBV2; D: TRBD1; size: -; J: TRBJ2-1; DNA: TGTGCCAGCAGTGAAGCGGTCCGGGACAGGGGAAGCAATGAGCAGTTCTTC; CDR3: CASSEAVRDRGSNEQFF
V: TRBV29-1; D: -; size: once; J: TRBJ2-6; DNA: TGCAGCGTTGGAACCGGCCGGGCCGGGGCCAACGTCCTGACTTTC; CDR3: CSVGTGRAGANVLTF
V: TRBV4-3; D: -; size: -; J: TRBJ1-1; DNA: TGCGCCAGCAGCCAAGATTCTTTTAGGCAGGTTCCTTTTCTTGCTTTCTTT; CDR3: CASSQDSFRQVPFLAFF
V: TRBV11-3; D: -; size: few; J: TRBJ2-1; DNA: TGTGCCAGCAGCCCAACAACAGGGAGGCATGAGCAGTTCTTC; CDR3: CASSPTTGRHEQFF
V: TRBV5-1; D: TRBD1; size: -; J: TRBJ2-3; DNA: TGCGCCAGCAGCAAACCGACAGGGCCCACAGATACGCAGTATTTT; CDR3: CASSKPTGPTDTQYF
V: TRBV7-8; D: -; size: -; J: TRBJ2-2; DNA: TGTGCCAGCACATTGGGGAACACCGGGGAGCTGTTTTTT; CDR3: CASTLGNTGELFF
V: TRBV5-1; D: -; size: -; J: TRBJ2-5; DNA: TGCGCCAGCACGGAGCGGTACCAAGAGACCCAGTACTTC; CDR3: CASTERYQETQYF
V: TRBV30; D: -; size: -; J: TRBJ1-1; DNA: TGTGCCTGGAGTCTCTGGTCGAACACTGAAGCTTTCTTT; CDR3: CAWSLWSNTEAFF
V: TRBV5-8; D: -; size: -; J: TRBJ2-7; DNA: TGTGCCAGCAGTACCGGGACGCCGAGAAGGGAGCAGTACTTC; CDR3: CASSTGTPRREQYF
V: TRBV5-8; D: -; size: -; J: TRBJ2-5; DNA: TGTGCCAGCAGTTCTAGAGCTTCGGTAGAGACCCAGTACTTC; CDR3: CASSSRASVETQYF
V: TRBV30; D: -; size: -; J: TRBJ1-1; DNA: TGTGCCTGGAGTACTCAGGACGCCACTGAAGCTTTCTTT; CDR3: CAWSTQDATEAFF
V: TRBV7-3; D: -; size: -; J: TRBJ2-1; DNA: TGTGCCAGCAGCTTAAAGCTGGGCAGGGCCTACAATGAGCAGTTCTTC; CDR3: CASSLKLGRAYNEQFF
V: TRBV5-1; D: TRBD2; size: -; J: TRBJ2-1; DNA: TGCGCCAGCAGCTTGGGACTAGCGAATGAGCAGTTCTTC; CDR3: CASSLGLANEQFF
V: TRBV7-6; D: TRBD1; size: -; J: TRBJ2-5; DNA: TGTGCCAGCAGCTTAGCACAGGGGGCTAGGGAGACCCAGTACTTC; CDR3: CASSLAQGARETQYF
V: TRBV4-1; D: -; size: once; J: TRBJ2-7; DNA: TGCGCCAGCAGCCAAGCGGGATACGAGCAGTACTTC; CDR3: CASSQAGYEQYF
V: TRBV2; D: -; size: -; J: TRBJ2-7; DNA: TGTGCCAGAAGCCAGGGGTCCGCGGACGAGCAGTACTTC; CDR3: CARSQGSADEQYF
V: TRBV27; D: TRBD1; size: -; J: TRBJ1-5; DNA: TGTGCCAGCAGTCCGGCCCATTCGGGACAGCCCCAGCGTTTT; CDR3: CASSPAHSGQPQRF
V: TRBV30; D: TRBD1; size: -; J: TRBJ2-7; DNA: TGTGCCTGGAGTCACCACGGGACAGGAACGCTCGAGCAGTACTTC; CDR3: CAWSHHGTGTLEQYF
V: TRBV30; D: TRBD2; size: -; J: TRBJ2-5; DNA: TGTGCCTGGGGCGGGGGGGGAACCCAAGAGACCCAGTACTTC; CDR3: CAWGGGGTQETQYF
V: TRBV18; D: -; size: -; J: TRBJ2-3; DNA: TGTGCCAGCTCACCACCGGTACAGGTCGTCACAGATACGCAGTATTTT; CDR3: CASSPPVQVVTDTQYF
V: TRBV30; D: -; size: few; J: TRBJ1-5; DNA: TGTGCCTGGAGTGGTGATACTAGCAATCAGCCCCAGCATTTT; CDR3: CAWSGDTSNQPQHF
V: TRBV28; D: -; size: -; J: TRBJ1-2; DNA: TGTGCCAGCAGTTCAAGATCCAACGCAGGGCGACTTACCTCCGGGATAAACTATGGCTACACCTTC; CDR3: CASSSRSNAGRLTSGINYGYTF
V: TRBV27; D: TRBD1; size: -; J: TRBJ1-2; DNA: TGTGCCAGCAGCCGGGACAGGGCCTACTATGGCTACACCTTC; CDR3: CASSRDRAYYGYTF
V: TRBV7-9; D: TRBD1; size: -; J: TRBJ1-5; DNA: TGTGCCAGCAGCTTAACAGGGGGTACTGAGCAGCCCCAGCATTTT; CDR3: CASSLTGGTEQPQHF
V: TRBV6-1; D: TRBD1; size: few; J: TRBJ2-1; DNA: TGTGCCAGCAGTGAGGACAGGCACAATGAGCAGTTCTTC; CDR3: CASSEDRHNEQFF
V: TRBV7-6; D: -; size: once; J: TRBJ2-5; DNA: TGTGCCAGCAGAACTGGGACGGGGACCCAGTACTTC; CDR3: CASRTGTGTQYF
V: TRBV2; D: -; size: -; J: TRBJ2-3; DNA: TGTGCCAGCAGGGGGACTTGGTGGGGCACAGATACGCAGTATTTT; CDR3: CASRGTWWGTDTQYF
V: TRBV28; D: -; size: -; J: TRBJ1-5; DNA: TGTGCCAGCCGCAGGGGTTATAGCAATCAGCCCCAGCATTTT; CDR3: CASRRGYSNQPQHF
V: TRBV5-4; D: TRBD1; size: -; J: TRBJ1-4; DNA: TGTGCCAGCAGCGGAGGGACAGGGGAAAAACTGTTTTTT; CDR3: CASSGGTGEKLFF
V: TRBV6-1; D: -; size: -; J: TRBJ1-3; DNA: TGTGCCTGTACAGAGATTGTTCGAAACACCATATATTTT; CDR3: CACTEIVRNTIYF
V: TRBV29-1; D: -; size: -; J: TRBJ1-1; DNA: TGCAGCGTTGAAAGGGGGGGGCTGGGGACTGAAGCTTTCTTT; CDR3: CSVERGGLGTEAFF
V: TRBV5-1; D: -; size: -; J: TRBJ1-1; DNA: TGCGCCAGCAGCTTGGCCACTCAACCCGGGGCTTTCTTT; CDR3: CASSLATQPGAFF
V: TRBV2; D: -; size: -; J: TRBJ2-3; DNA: TGTGCCACCCAAGGACTGACAGATACGCAGTATTTT; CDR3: CATQGLTDTQYF
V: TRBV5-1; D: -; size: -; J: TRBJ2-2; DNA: TGCGCCAGCAGCTCCCACAGGGGAGGCACCGGGGAGCTGTTTTTT; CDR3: CASSSHRGGTGELFF
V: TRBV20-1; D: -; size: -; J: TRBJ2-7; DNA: TGCAGTGCTACCTCCTACGAGCAGTACTTC; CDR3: CSATSYEQYF